This TCR beta chain derives from a study of blood T cell repertoires in COVID-19. Background on the study: The United States, Italy and Spain were the sources of the acute and convalescent COVID-19 samples.

The germline V and J ends were trimmed by 4 bases and 6 bases, with 18 bases remaining between them. Germline V lookup: CDR1 MDHEN, CDR2 SYDVKM. CDR3 size: 15 residues. Original handling: The assay estimated nucleated cells by amplifying reference gene primers. The protocol was immunoSEQ multiplex PCR, while the TCRdb copy is restricted to in-frame clones and leaves out a portion. V and J calls and clone size are those listed in that table; D and trimming were worked out from the DNA. Of approximately 150,000 clones in the sample, about 80% were seen once. The sample was peripheral blood. This receptor was obtained from a man in his sixties or seventies with active or convalescent COVID-19. V usage is TRBV28 and J usage is TRBJ1-1; D is uncertain. The DNA for the CDR3 is TGTGCCAGCAGTTCAGCCGGGGAGGGCAACGCTGAAGCTTTCTTT. Translating gives CASSSAGEGNAEAFF.